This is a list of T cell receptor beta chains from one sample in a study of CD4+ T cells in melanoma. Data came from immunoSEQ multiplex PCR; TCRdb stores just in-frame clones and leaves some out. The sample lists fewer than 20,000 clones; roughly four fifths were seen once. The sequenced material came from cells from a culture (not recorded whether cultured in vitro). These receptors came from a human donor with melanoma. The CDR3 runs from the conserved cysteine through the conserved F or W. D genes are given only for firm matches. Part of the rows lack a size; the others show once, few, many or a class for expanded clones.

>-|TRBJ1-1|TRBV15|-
CATSSQWAGAVNTEAFF
TGTGCCACCAGCAGTCAATGGGCAGGGGCGGTGAACACTGAAGCTTTCTTT
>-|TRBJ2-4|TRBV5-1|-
CASSLGTKSGIQYF
TGCGCCAGCAGCTTGGGGACAAAATCCGGGATTCAGTACTTC
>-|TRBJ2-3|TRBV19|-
CASSTLSSVSLTDTQYF
TGTGCCAGTAGTACGTTGTCTAGCGTTTCCCTCACAGATACGCAGTATTTT
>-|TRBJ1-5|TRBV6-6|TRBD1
CASGGQEYSNQPQHF
TGTGCCAGCGGAGGACAGGAATATAGCAATCAGCCCCAGCATTTT
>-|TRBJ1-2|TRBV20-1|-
CSATQEYGYTF
TGCAGTGCTACGCAGGAGTATGGCTACACCTTC
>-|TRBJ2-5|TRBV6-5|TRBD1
CASSYMTGAETQYF
TGTGCCAGCAGTTACATGACAGGGGCGGAGACCCAGTACTTC
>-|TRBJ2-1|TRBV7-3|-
CASSSSGHEQFF
TGTGCCAGCAGCTCAAGCGGGCATGAGCAGTTCTTC
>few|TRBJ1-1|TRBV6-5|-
CASSYGRSEAFF
TGTGCCAGCAGTTATGGCAGGTCTGAAGCTTTCTTT
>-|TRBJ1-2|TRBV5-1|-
CASSLGPGTHAGNYGYTF
TGCGCCAGCAGCTTGGGGCCTGGGACTCACGCTGGCAACTATGGCTACACCTTC
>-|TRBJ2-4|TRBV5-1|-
CASSLAPGLTAKNIQYF
TGCGCCAGCAGCTTGGCCCCAGGATTGACTGCCAAAAACATTCAGTACTTC
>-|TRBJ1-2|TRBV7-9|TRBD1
CASSTQARGLGYTF
TGTGCCAGCAGCACCCAGGCAAGGGGGCTTGGCTACACCTTC
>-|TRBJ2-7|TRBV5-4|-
CASSLLAGHQYF
TGTGCCAGCAGCTTACTCGCGGGTCATCAGTACTTC
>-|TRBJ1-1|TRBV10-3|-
CAINRGPATEAFF
TGTGCCATCAACCGGGGGCCGGCCACTGAAGCTTTCTTT
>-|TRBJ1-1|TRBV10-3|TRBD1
CAISEGQGFTEAFF
TGTGCCATCAGTGAAGGACAGGGGTTTACTGAAGCTTTCTTT